The clone carrying this T cell receptor (beta chain) has only one observation. Losses at the gene ends were 5 bases for V and 6 bases for J; bases not matched to a gene: 4. The germline CDR1 and CDR2 sequences are SGHRS and YFSETQ. The CDR3 totals 14 residues. This specimen belongs to a study of blood T cell repertoires in COVID-19. Study background: From the United States, Italy and Spain came samples of acute and convalescent COVID-19. Sample material is recorded as cDNA or gDNA derived from T cells, B-cell-depleted T cells, or PBMCs.

The authors' processing: By means of reference gene primer amplification, nucleated cell counts were estimated. Measured with immunoSEQ multiplex PCR; TCRdb has only the in-frame clones, and not every one. V and J calls and clone size are as listed in that table; D and trimming were resolved from the DNA. The sample shows around 140,000 clones, less than 80% of them seen only once. This TCR was recovered from an elderly woman with active or convalescent COVID-19. The gene calls are TRBV5-1 and TRBJ2-2, with 10 bases that match TRBD1. Sequences were obtained from peripheral blood. The CDR3 region has the DNA TGCGCCAGCAGTTTCGGACAGGGGGCCGGGGAGCTGTTTTTT. It encodes CASSFGQGAGELFF. The complete variable domain, with remaining parts taken from reference TRBV5-1 and TRBJ2-2, reads KAGVTQTPRYLIKTRGQQVTLSCSPISGHRSVSWYQQTPGQGLQFLFEYFSETQRNKGNFPGRFSGRQFSNSRSEMNVSTLELGDSALYLCASSFGQGAGELFFGEGSRLTVL.